Below, 18 T cell receptor beta chains from the same sample are listed, as sequenced in a study of blood T cell repertoires in COVID-19 (dated by TCRdb to the early 2020s). The library was generated by the immunoSEQ multiplex PCR assay. The immuneACCESS repertoire file appears here via TCRdb, limited to in-frame rearrangements. These files lack a portion of the clones; in checked studies, under half of the deficit traces to unresolved V genes, and the cause of the others is not known. This sample gives 150,000 to 200,000 clones in total; 80% to 90% of them show up just once. The ten largest clones take up 7% to 10% of the sample. The sample consisted of peripheral blood. The source of these receptors is a man aged 45-65 years with active or convalescent COVID-19.

V usage is TRBV6-1 and J usage is TRBJ2-7; TRBD1 is a possible D gene (5 bases). CDR1 is MNHNS, CDR2 SASEGT, per germline. The V gene lost 1 base and the J gene lost 4 bases, with 14 bases spanning the gap. The CDR3 has 15 residues. The CDR3 DNA sequence: TGTGCCAGCAGTGAAGTGGGGCAGGCCCTATACGAGCAGTACTTC. Translating gives CASSEVGQALYEQYF.

This chain joins TRBV7-9 and TRBJ1-2; perhaps TRBD1 as D (5 bases). V was cut by 4 bases and J by 0 bases, with 6 bases left in between. The CDR3 runs to 13 residues. Germline V lookup: CDR1 SEHNR, CDR2 FQNEAQ (reference sequence). DNA for the CDR3: TGTGCCAGCAGCTCCAGGGCTAACTATGGCTACACCTTC. Its translation: CASSSRANYGYTF.

The chain recombines TRBV3-1 (or the pseudogene TRBV3-2) with TRBJ2-7; 7 bases line up with TRBD2. V shed 0 bases and J 4 bases; nucleotides not matched to a gene: 3. Germline CDR1 reads LGHDT; CDR2 reads YNNKEL (reference sequence). The CDR3 loop spans 14 amino acids. CDR3 sequence reads: CASSQDWGGYEQYF. DNA for the CDR3: TGTGCCAGCAGCCAAGATTGGGGGGGGTACGAGCAGTACTTC.

This clone was picked up many times. Relative to the germline gene, one junction end is altered; a read error may explain this. This sequence joins TRBV9 and TRBJ1-1, with TRBD1 matching 7 bases. In germline, CDR1 is SGDLS, CDR2 YYNGEE. The length of the CDR3 is 13 residues. The CDR3 here is CARTGDGATVAFF. The CDR3 DNA reads as TGTGCCAGAACAGGGGATGGAGCGACTGTAGCTTTCTTT.

The gene calls are TRBV10-3 and TRBJ2-2; 7 bases agree with TRBD2. The CDR3 consists of 16 residues. Germline CDR1 is ENHRY and CDR2 is SYGVKD. With V trimmed by 5 bases and J by 1 base, 7 bases remained unmatched. As DNA, the CDR3 is TGTGCCATCAGTTCTCCGGCGGGGGTGAACACCGGGGAGCTGTTTTTT. Amino acid sequence: CAISSPAGVNTGELFF.

The chain uses TRBV18 and TRBJ1-2, with TRBD1 as a possible D gene (6 bases). Germline V gives CDR1 KGHSH, CDR2 LQKENI. CDR3 size: 14 residues. V was trimmed by 3 bases and J by 5 bases, leaving 13 bases between them. The CDR3 sequence is CASSPEGGVYGYTF. The CDR3 nucleotides are TGTGCCAGCTCACCGGAGGGGGGGGTGTATGGCTACACCTTC.

This clone appeared a single time. V and J are TRBV7-3 and TRBJ2-1; 12 positions agree with TRBD1. The J segment lost 5 bases and the V segment lost 6 bases, leaving 5 bases of the junction unmatched. Per the germline V gene, CDR1 is SGHTA and CDR2 is FQGTGA. The CDR3 covers 15 residues. This CDR3 reads CASSRDRGQNNEQFF. The CDR3 DNA reads TGTGCCAGCAGTCGGGACAGGGGGCAAAACAATGAGCAGTTCTTC.

The chain joins TRBV21-1 to TRBJ1-5. TRBV21-1 is recorded as a pseudogene. The CDR3 loop spans 15 amino acids. The chain's CDR3 is CASSKELRFAQPQHF. In DNA, the CDR3 is TGTGCCAGCAGCAAAGAATTGAGGTTTGCTCAGCCCCAGCATTTT.

V is TRBV11-3 and J is TRBJ2-7; no reliable D call. Trimming shortened V by 1 base and J by 0 bases, and 7 bases separated the two germline ends. The CDR3 is 14 residues long. The V gene's germline CDR1 is SGHNT and CDR2 YENEEA. The CDR3 bases are TGTGCCAGCAGCTTAGGGGCGAGCTCCTACGAGCAGTACTTC. Its protein is CASSLGASSYEQYF.

This clone was observed a single time. V gene TRBV3-1 (or the pseudogene TRBV3-2) combines with J gene TRBJ2-3; tentatively, D is TRBD2 (5 bases). This CDR3 is built from 12 residues. The V and J ends lost 6 bases and 2 bases respectively, with 6 bases between them. CDR1 is LGHDT and CDR2 is YNNKEL in the germline V gene (reference sequence). CDR3 residues: CASRRATDTQYF. CDR3 DNA: TGTGCCAGCAGGAGGGCCACAGATACGCAGTATTTT.

The chain links TRBV9 to TRBJ1-4; 8 bases agree with TRBD1. V was pared by 0 bases and J by 10 bases, with 11 bases of the junction left unmatched. CDR1 is SGDLS, CDR2 YYNGEE, per germline. The CDR3 covers 16 residues. The DNA of the CDR3 is TGTGCCAGCAGCGTAGCTGGGACAGGTGCAGGGGGAAAACTGTTTTTT. This gives the protein CASSVAGTGAGGKLFF. The variable domain in full, completed from reference TRBV9 and TRBJ1-4, reads DSGVTQTPKHLITATGQRVTLRCSPRSGDLSVYWYQQSLDQGLQFLIQYYNGEERAKGNILERFSAQQFPDLHSELNLSSLELGDSALYFCASSVAGTGAGGKLFFGSGTQLSVL.

This chain joins TRBV18 and TRBJ2-7, with 7 bases lining up with TRBD1. The CDR3 has 15 residues. Unmatched junction bases numbered 7, after V lost 3 bases and J lost 2 bases. Germline assignment: CDR1 KGHSH and CDR2 LQKENI. The CDR3 here is CASSPTSGQAYEQYF. In DNA form, the CDR3 reads TGTGCCAGCTCACCCACCTCTGGACAGGCCTACGAGCAGTACTTC. Drawing the rest from reference TRBV18 and TRBJ2-7, the complete variable domain is NAGVMQNPRHLVRRRGQEARLRCSPMKGHSHVYWYRQLPEEGLKFMVYLQKENIIDESGMPKERFSAEFPKEGPSILRIQQVVRGDSAAYFCASSPTSGQAYEQYFGPGTRLTVT.

The V call is TRBV6-5, the J call TRBJ2-5; 8 bases match TRBD2. This CDR3 contains 14 residues. Germline CDR1 reads MNHEY; CDR2 reads SVGAGI. The V segment lost 5 bases and the J segment 1 base; nucleotides outside the gene matches: 3. The CDR3 is CASSTSGAQETQYF. CDR3 in DNA: TGTGCCAGCAGTACTAGCGGTGCCCAAGAGACCCAGTACTTC.

The chain is built from TRBV10-3 and TRBJ1-5; 10 bases are a match to TRBD1. This CDR3 is built from 14 residues. The V gene's germline CDR1 is ENHRY and CDR2 SYGVKD. J lost 6 bases, V lost 5 bases, and 4 bases had no gene match. Here the CDR3 DNA reads TGTGCCATCAGTTGGACAGGGGGGGTTCAGCCCCAGCATTTT. It yields the protein CAISWTGGVQPQHF.

The chain is built from TRBV7-9 and TRBJ2-3; D unresolved. V shed 2 bases and J shed 4 bases, with 4 bases lying between them. This CDR3 has 12 amino acids. CDR1 and CDR2 (germline): SEHNR, FQNEAQ (reference sequence). The CDR3 loop reads CASSLRSDTQYF. DNA of the CDR3: TGTGCCAGCAGCTTACGGTCAGATACGCAGTATTTT. Full variable domain (outside the CDR3, taken from reference TRBV7-9 and TRBJ2-3): DTGVSQNPRHKITKRGQNVTFRCDPISEHNRLYWYRQTLGQGPEFLTYFQNEAQLEKSRLLSDRFSAERPKGSFSTLEIQRTEQGDSAMYLCASSLRSDTQYFGPGTRLTVL.

This chain connects TRBV27 to TRBJ1-2; 7 nucleotides align to TRBD1. After removal of 0 bases from V and 1 base from J, the junction contained 11 bases not matched to a gene. The CDR3 length is 18 residues. Looked up from germline, CDR1 is MNHEY and CDR2 is SMNVEV (reference sequence). CDR3 sequence: CASSLSAPATGNNYGYTF. CDR3 in DNA: TGTGCCAGCAGTTTATCGGCCCCCGCGACAGGGAATAACTATGGCTACACCTTC.

The J gene is TRBJ1-5, the V gene TRBV4-1, with a tentative D call TRBD1 (6 bases). This CDR3 spans 15 amino acids. The V gene's germline CDR1 is MGHRA and CDR2 YSYEKL. V gave up 3 bases and J gave up 7 bases, with 16 bases separating them. The chain's CDR3 is CASSQPGGGGQPQHF. CDR3 bases: TGCGCCAGCAGCCAGCCTGGCGGGGGCGGGCAGCCCCAGCATTTT.

This chain uses TRBV21-1 with TRBJ2-7; TRBD1 is the table's D call, not checked against the DNA. TRBV21-1 has pseudogene status. CDR3 length: 12 residues. CDR3 sequence (DNA): TGTGCCAGCAGCAAAGCCTCTGGCCCGCAGTACTTC. It is translated as CASSKASGPQYF.